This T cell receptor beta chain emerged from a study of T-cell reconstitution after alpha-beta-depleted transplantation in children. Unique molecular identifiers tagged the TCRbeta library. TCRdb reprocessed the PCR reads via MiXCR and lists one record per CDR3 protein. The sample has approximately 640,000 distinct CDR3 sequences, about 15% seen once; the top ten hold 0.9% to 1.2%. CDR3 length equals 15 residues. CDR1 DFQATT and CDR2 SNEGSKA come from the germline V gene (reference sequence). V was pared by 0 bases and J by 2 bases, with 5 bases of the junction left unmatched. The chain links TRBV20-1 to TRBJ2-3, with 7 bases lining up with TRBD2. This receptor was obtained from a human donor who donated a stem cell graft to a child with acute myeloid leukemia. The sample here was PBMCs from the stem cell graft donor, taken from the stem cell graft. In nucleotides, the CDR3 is TGCAGTGCTAGAGATGGGGACTATTACACAGATACGCAGTATTTT. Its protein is CSARDGDYYTDTQYF.